Sequencing of this T cell receptor (beta chain) was carried out in a study of T cell responses to AZD1222 COVID-19 vaccine. Study-wide findings and caveats: In the spike-specific TCR repertoire, nearly half reportedly target unmutated variant regions. Spike-specific TCR breadth and depth grew following two AZD1222 doses.

Concerning this clone: No antigen is known for it.

Germline V lookup: CDR1 SGHNT, CDR2 YYREEE (reference sequence). This CDR3 region has 14 residues. V lost 4 bases and J 1 base, leaving 8 bases between the germline ends. Sequencing used immunoSEQ multiplex PCR; TCRdb keeps in-frame clones, though not all of them. The sample carries 120,000 to 150,000 clones, more than 85% recorded once. The genes are TRBV5-4 and TRBJ2-2; D possibly corresponds to TRBD1 (5 bases). This sequence originates from an adult in good health. Specimen: peripheral blood, collected on day 0 of MenACWY control vaccination. CDR3 nucleotide sequence: TGTGCCAGCAGCCTAACAGGGAACACCGGGGAGCTGTTTTTT. It codes for CASSLTGNTGELFF. Filled out from reference TRBV5-4 and TRBJ2-2, the complete variable domain reads ETGVTQSPTHLIKTRGQQVTLRCSSQSGHNTVSWYQQALGQGPQFIFQYYREEENGRGNFPPRFSGLQFPNYSSELNVNALELDDSALYLCASSLTGNTGELFFGEGSRLTVL.